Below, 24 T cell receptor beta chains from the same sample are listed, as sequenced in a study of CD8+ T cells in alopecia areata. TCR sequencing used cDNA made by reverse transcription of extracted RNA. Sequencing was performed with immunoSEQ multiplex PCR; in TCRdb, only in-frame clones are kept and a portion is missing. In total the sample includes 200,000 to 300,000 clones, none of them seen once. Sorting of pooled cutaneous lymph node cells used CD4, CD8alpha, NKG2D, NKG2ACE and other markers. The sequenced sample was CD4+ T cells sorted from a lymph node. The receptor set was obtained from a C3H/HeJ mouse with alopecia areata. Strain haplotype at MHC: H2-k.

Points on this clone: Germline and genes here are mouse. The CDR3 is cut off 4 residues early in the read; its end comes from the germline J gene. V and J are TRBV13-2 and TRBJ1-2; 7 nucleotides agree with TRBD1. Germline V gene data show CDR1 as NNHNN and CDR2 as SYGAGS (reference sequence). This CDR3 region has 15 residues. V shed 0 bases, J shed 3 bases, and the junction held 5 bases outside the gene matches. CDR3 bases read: TGTGCCAGCGGTGATGTAGAGGGGGCGTACTCC. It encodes CASGDVEGAYS. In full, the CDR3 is CASGDVEGAYSDYTF.

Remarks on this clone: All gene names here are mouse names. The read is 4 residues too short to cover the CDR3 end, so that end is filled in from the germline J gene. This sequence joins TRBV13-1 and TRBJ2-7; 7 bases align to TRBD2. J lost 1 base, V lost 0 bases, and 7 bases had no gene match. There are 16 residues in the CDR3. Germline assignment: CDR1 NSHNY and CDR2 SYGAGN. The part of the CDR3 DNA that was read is TGTGCCAGCAGTGATGCAGACCCGGGGGGGTCCTAT. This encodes CASSDADPGGSY. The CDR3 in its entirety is CASSDADPGGSYEQYF.

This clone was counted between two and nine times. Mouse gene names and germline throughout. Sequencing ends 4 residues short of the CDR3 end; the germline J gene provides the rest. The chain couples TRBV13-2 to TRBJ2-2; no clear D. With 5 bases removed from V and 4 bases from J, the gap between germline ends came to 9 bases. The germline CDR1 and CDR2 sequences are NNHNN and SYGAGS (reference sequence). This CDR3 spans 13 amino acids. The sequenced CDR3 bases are TGTGCCAGCGGGGTGACAATCACCGGG. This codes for CASGVTITG. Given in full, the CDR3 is CASGVTITGQLYF.

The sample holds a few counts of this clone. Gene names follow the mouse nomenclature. CDR3 sequence: CTCSASGGKNTGQLYF. The covered CDR3 bases are TGCACCTGCAGTGCTTCTGGGGGGAAAAACACCGGG. This chain links TRBV1 with TRBJ2-2; 8 bases fit TRBD2. The CDR3 goes on 4 residues after the read ends, and that part is filled in from the germline J gene. The trim removed 3 bases at V and 1 base at J, leaving 4 bases unmatched. Germline CDR1 NSQYPW, CDR2 LRSPGD (reference sequence). The CDR3 is 16 residues long.

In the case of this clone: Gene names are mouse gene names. Partial CDR3 DNA: TGTGCCAGCAGCCAAGAGGGGGCTCTAAACACA. Translated: CASSQEGALNT. In full, the CDR3 reads CASSQEGALNTEVFF. This sequence joins TRBV5 and TRBJ1-1, with D perhaps matching TRBD1 (6 bases). The DNA ends 4 residues before the CDR3 does, and the rest of the CDR3 is filled in from the germline J gene. The CDR3 is 15 amino acids. Germline CDR1 reads LGHNA; CDR2 reads YNLKQL (reference sequence). V was trimmed by 0 bases and J by 1 base, leaving 9 bases between them.

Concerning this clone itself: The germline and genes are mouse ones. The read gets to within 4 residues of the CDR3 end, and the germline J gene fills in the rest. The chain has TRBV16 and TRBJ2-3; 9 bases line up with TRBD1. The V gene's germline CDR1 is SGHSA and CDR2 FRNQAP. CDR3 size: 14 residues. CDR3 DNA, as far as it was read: TGTGCCAGGAGGGACAGGGCTAGTGCAGAA. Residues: CARRDRASAE. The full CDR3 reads CARRDRASAETLYF.

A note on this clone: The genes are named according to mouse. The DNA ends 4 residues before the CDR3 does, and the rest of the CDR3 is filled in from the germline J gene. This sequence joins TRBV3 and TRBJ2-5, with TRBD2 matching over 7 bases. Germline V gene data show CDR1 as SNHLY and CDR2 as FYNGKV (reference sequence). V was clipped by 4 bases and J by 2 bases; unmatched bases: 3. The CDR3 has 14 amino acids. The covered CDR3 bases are TGTGCCAGCAGCTGGGGGGGGATCCAAGAC. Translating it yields CASSWGGIQD. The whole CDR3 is CASSWGGIQDTQYF.

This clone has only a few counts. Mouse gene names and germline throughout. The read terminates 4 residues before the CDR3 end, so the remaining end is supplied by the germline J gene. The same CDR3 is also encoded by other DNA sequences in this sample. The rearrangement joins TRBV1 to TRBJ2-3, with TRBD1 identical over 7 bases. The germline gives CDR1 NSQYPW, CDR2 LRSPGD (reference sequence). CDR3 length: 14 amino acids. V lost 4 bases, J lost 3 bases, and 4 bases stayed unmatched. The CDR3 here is CTCSDRGGAETLYF. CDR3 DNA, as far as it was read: TGCACCTGCAGTGACAGGGGAGGGGCAGAA.

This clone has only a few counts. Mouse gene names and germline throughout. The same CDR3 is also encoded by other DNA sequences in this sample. Partial CDR3 DNA: TGTGCCAGCAGCCGACAGGGTGCAGAA. It translates to CASSRQGAE. From start to end, the CDR3 is CASSRQGAETLYF. This chain uses TRBV13-3 with TRBJ2-3; a possible D gene is TRBD1 (6 bases). The read is 4 residues too short to cover the CDR3 end, so that end is filled in from the germline J gene. CDR1 is NNHDY, CDR2 SYVADS, per germline. This CDR3 contains 13 residues. Trimming left V 5 bases short and J 1 base short, with 8 bases between.

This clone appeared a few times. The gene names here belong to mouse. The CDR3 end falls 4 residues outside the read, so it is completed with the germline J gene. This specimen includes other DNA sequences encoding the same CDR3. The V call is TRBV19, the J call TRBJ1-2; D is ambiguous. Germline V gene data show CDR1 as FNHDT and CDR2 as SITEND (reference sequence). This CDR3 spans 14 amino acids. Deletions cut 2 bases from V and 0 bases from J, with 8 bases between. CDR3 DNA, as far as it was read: TGTGCCAGCAGTATTGCACAGTCAAACTCC. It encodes CASSIAQSNS. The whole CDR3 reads CASSIAQSNSDYTF.

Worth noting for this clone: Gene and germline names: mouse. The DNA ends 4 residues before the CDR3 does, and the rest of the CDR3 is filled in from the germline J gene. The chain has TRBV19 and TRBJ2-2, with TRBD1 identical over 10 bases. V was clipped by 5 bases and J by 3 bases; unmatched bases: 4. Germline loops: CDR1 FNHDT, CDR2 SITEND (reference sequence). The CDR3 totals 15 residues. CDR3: CASRPGQGHTGQLYF. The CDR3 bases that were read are TGTGCCAGCAGGCCGGGACAGGGGCACACCGGG.

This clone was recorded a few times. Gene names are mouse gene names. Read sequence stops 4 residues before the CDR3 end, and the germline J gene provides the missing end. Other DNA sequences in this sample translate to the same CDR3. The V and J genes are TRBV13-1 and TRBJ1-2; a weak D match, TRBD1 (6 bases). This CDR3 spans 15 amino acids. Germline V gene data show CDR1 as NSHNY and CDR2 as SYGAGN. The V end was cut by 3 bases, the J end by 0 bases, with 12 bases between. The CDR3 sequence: CASSAPGQANSDYTF. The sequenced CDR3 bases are TGTGCCAGCAGTGCCCCGGGACAAGCAAACTCC.

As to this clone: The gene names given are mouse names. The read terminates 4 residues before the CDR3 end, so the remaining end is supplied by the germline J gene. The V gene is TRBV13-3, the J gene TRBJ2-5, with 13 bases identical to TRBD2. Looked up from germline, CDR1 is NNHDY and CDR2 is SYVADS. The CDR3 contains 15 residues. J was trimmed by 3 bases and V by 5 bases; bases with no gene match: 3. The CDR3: CASSRDWGGQDTQYF. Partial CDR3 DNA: TGTGCCAGCAGCCGGGACTGGGGGGGTCAAGAC.

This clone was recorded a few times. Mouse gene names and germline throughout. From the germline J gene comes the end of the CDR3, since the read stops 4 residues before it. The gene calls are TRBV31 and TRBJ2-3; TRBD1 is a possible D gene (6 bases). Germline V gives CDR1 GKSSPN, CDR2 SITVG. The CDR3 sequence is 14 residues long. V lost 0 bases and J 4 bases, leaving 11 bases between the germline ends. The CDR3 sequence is CAWSLVGTTETLYF. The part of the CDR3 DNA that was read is TGTGCCTGGAGTCTAGTTGGGACAACAGAA.

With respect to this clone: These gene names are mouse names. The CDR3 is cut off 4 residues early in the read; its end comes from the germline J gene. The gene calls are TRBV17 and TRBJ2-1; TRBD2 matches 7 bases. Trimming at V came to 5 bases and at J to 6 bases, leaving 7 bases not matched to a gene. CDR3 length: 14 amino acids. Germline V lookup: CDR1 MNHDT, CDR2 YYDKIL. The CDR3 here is CASSPLGVGAEQFF. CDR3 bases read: TGTGCTAGCAGTCCCCTGGGGGTCGGTGCT.

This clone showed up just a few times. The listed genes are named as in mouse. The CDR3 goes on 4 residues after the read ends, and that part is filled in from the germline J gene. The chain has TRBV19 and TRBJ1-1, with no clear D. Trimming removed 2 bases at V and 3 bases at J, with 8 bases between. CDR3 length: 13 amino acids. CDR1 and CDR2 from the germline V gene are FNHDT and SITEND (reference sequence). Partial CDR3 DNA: TGTGCCAGCAGTATCTGGGGAGACACA. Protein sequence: CASSIWGDT. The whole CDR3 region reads CASSIWGDTEVFF. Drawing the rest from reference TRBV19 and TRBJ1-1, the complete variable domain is GGIITQTPKFLIGQEGQKLTLKCQQNFNHDTMYWYRQDSGKGLRLIYYSITENDLQKGDLSEGYDASREKKSSFSLTVTSAQKNEMAVFLCASSIWGDTEVFFGKGTRLTVV.

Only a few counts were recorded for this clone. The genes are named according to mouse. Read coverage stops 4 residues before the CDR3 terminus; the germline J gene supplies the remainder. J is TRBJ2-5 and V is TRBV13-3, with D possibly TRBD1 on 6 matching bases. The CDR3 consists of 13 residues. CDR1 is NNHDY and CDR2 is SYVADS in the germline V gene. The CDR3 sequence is CASSGTEKDTQYF. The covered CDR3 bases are TGTGCCAGCAGTGGGACAGAAAAAGAC.

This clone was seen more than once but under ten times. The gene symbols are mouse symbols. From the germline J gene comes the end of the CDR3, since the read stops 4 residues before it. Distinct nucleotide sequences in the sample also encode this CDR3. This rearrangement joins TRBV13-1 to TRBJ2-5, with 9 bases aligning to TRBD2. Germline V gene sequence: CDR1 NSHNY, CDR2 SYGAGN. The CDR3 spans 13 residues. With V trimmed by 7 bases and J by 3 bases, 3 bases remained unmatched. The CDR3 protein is CASRDWGQDTQYF. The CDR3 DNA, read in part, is TGTGCCAGCCGCGACTGGGGGCAAGAC.

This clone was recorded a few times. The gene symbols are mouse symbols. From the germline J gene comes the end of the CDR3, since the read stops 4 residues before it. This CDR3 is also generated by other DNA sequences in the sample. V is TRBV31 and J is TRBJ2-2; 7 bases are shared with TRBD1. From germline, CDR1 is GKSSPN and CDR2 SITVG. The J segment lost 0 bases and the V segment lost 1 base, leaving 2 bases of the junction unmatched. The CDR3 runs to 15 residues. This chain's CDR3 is CAWSPGTANTGQLYF. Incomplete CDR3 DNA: TGTGCCTGGAGTCCCGGGACAGCAAACACCGGG.

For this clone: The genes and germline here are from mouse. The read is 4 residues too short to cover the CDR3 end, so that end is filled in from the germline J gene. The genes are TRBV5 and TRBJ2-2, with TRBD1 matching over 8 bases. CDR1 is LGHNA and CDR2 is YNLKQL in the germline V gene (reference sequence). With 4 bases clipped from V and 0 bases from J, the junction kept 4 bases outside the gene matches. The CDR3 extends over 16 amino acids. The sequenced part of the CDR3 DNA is TGTGCCAGCAGCCCCCCACAGGGGGCAAACACCGGG. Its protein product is CASSPPQGANTG. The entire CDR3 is CASSPPQGANTGQLYF.

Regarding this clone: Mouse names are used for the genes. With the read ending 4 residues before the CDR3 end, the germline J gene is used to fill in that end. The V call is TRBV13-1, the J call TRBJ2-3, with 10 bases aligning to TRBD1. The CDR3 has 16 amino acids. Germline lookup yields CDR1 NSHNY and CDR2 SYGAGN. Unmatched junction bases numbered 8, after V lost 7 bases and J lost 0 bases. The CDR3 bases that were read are TGTGCCAGCCCCCGACAGGGGGCGGTTAGTGCAGAA. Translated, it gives CASPRQGAVSAE. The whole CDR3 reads CASPRQGAVSAETLYF.

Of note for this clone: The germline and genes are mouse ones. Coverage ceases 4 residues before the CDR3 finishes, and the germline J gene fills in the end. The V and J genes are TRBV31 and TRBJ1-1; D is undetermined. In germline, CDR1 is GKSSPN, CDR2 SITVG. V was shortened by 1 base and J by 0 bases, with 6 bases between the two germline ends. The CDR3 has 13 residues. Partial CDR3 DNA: TGTGCCTGGAGTCAGTTTGCAAACACA. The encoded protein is CAWSQFANT. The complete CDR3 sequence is CAWSQFANTEVFF.

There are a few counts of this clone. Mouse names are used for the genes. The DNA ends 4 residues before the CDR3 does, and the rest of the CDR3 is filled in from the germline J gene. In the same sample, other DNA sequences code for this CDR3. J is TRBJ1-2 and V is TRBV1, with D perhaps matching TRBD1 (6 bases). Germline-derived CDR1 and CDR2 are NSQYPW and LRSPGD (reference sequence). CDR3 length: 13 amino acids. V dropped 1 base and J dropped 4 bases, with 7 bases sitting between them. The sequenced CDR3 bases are TGCACCTGCAGTGCAGGAGGGGGCTCC. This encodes CTCSAGGGS. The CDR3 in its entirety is CTCSAGGGSDYTF.

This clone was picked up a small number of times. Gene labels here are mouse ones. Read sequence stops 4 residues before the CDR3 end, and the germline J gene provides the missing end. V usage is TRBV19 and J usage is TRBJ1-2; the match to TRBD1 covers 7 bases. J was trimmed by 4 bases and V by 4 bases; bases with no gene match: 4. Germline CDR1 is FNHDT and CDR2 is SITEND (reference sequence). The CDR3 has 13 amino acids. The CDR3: CASSPGGVSDYTF. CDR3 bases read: TGTGCCAGCAGTCCAGGGGGAGTCTCC.